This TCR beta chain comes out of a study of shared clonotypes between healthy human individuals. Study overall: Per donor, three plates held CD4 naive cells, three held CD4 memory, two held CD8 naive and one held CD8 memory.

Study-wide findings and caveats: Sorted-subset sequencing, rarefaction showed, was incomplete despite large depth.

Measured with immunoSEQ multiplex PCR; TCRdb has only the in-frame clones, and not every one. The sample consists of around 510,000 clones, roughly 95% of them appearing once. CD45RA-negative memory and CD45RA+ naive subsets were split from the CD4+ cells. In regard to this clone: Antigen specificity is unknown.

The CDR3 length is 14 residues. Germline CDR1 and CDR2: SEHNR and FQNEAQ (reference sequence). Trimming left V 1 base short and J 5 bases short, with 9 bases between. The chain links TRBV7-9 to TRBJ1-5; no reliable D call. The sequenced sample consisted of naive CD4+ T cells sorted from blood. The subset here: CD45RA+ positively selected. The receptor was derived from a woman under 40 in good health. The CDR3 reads CASSLVGAHQPQHF. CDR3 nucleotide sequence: TGTGCCAGCAGCTTAGTAGGAGCCCATCAGCCCCAGCATTTT.